What follows describes a single T cell receptor beta chain. What it binds is unknown. Primers included in the PCR were 60 Vbeta and 13 Jbeta primers. Libraries were prepared by immunoSEQ multiplex PCR; TCRdb keeps only in-frame clonotypes and omits some of them. Of under 95,000 clones listed, approximately 7.7% are singletons. The germline CDR1 and CDR2 sequences are MNHEY and SVGAGI. Trimming left V 2 bases short and J 7 bases short, with 6 bases between. The CDR3 is made up of 11 amino acids. The source of the sample is a study of cytomegalovirus exposure and HLA in healthy donors. Study summary: Genetic ancestry analysis placed about 76% of the 400 or so donors that were genotyped in the Caucasian-associated cluster. Broader study findings: Relative to equally common others, HLA-associated TCR beta chains showed greater clonal expansion in a later analysis. The listing of roughly 160 TCR beta chains classed them as cytomegalovirus-associated. It was reported in a later analysis that an Asian-associated ancestry cluster showed fewer N-insertions than the approximately 670-donor mean.

The sequence derives from a middle-aged man in good health and CMV-seronegative. Source material: PBMCs. This chain connects TRBV6-5 to TRBJ2-7; D is undetermined. DNA of the CDR3: TGTGCCAGCAGTTACCACGGGGAGCAGTACTTC. Its protein is CASSYHGEQYF.